This T cell receptor beta chain was captured by sequencing in a study of blood T cell repertoires in COVID-19. This clone was detected a few times. Data came from immunoSEQ multiplex PCR; TCRdb stores just in-frame clones and leaves some out. The table includes roughly 150,000 clones, about 77% detected once. Material: peripheral blood. The clonotype originates from a woman aged 80 or over with acute or convalescent COVID-19.

The CDR3 reads CASSLMRGELFF. CDR3 bases: TGTGCCAGCTCATTAATGCGTGGGGAGCTGTTTTTT. The chain combines TRBV6-5 with TRBJ2-2; no clear D. Per germline, CDR1 MNHEY and CDR2 SVGAGI. Trimming took off 8 bases at V and 8 bases at J, with 12 bases between the two ends. The CDR3 consists of 12 residues.